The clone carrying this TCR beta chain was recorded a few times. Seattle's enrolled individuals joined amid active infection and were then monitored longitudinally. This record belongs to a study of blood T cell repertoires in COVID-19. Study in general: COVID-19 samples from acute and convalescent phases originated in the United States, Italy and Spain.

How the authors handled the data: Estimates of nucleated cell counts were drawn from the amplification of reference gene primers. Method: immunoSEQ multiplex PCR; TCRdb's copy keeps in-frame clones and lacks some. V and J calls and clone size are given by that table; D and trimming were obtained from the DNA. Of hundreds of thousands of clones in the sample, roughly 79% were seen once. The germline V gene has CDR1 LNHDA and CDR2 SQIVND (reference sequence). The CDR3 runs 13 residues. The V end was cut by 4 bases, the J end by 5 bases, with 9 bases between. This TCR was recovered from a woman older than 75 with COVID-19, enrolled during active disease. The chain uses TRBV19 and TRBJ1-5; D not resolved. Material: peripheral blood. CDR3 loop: CASSRSSYQPQHF. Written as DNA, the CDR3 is TGTGCCAGTAGTAGGAGCAGCTATCAGCCCCAGCATTTT.